A single sample is the source of the 29 T cell receptor beta chains below, sequenced in a study of CD8+CD57+ T cells in acquired aplastic anemia. Profiling that covered TCR beta VDJ and CDR3 relied on genomic DNA as its template. TCRdb reprocessed the reads via MiXCR and lists one record per CDR3 protein. The table lists 98,000 or so distinct CDR3 sequences, around 49% of them singletons, with around a third in the top ten. Sequencing used sorted CD4+, CD8+, or CD8+CD57+ T cells (not recorded which) from PBMCs. These receptors were collected from a human donor in good health, serving as a control.

This rearrangement joins TRBV20-1 to TRBJ2-1; tentative D call: TRBD2 (7 bases). V dropped 0 bases and J dropped 6 bases, with 18 bases sitting between them. The CDR3 runs 16 residues. Per the germline V gene, CDR1 is DFQATT and CDR2 is SNEGSKA (reference sequence). The chain's CDR3 is CSARDVRGLGGNEQFF. The CDR3 region has the DNA TGCAGTGCTAGAGACGTGAGAGGACTAGGGGGCAATGAGCAGTTCTTC.

Notes on this clonotype: The missing conserved phenylalanine or tryptophan at the end of this CDR3 makes a read error likely. The genes are TRBV4-1 and TRBJ1-6; possibly TRBD1 for D (6 bases). Germline V gene data show CDR1 as MGHRA and CDR2 as YSYEKL. The CDR3 spans 17 residues. As DNA, the CDR3 is TGCGCCAGCAGCCAAGATCTCGCGGGGGCTAATAATTTACCCCTCCACCTT. The encoded protein is CASSQDLAGANNLPLHL.

This clonotype was seen once. In this CDR3 the conserved last residue, phenylalanine or tryptophan, is missing, so a read error is likely. The chain couples TRBV10-3 to TRBJ2-7, with D possibly TRBD1 on 6 matching bases. The V end was cut by 9 bases, the J end by 8 bases, with 29 bases between. The germline CDR1 and CDR2 sequences are ENHRY and SYGVKD. The CDR3 loop spans 16 amino acids. The CDR3 DNA follows: TGTGCCATTGCAACGGACACCGACAGGAACTTTGGCAAGCAGTACCTC. Its protein is CAIATDTDRNFGKQYL.

This clonotype showed up many times. J is TRBJ1-1 and V is TRBV9, with D unclear. The germline V gene has CDR1 SGDLS and CDR2 YYNGEE. The CDR3 is made up of 13 amino acids. Trimming took 2 bases from V and 1 from J, leaving 6 bases between them. The CDR3 loop is CASSVRGNTEAFF. The CDR3 nucleotides read TGTGCCAGCAGCGTGAGAGGGAACACTGAAGCTTTCTTT.

This clonotype was seen a few times. J is TRBJ1-2 and V is TRBV10-3, with D possibly TRBD1 on 6 matching bases. The CDR3 totals 11 residues. Germline V gene sequence: CDR1 ENHRY, CDR2 SYGVKD. V gave up 10 bases and J gave up 4 bases, with 10 bases separating them. CDR3 protein: CATGGAYGYTF. CDR3 nucleotide sequence: TGTGCCACCGGGGGGGCCTATGGCTACACCTTC.

The chain has TRBV5-5 and TRBJ1-6; the D is unclear. This CDR3 region has 15 residues. Germline values: CDR1 SGHKS, CDR2 YYEKEE (reference sequence). The V gene lost 2 bases and the J gene lost 7 bases, with 13 bases spanning the gap. CDR3 in amino acids: CASSLGQAANSPLHF. CDR3 in DNA: TGTGCCAGCAGCTTAGGGCAGGCGGCGAATTCACCCCTCCACTTT.

This clonotype was detected only a few times. V is TRBV20-1 and J is TRBJ2-1; 8 nucleotides agree with TRBD1. The V segment lost 3 bases and the J segment 3 bases; nucleotides outside the gene matches: 4. Germline CDR1 reads DFQATT; CDR2 reads SNEGSKA (reference sequence). This CDR3 is built from 14 residues. CDR3: CSASGQGDYNEQFF. In DNA form, the CDR3 reads TGCAGTGCTAGCGGACAGGGCGACTACAATGAGCAGTTCTTC.

The chain carries TRBV15 and TRBJ2-2; the D is unclear. The germline gives CDR1 LNHNV, CDR2 YYDKDF (reference sequence). The CDR3 has 16 residues. Trimming shortened V by 1 base and J by 0 bases, and 9 bases separated the two germline ends. The CDR3 nucleotides are TGTGCCACCAGCAGAGGATGGGCAGCGAACACCGGGGAGCTGTTTTTT. Its protein product is CATSRGWAANTGELFF.

Written as DNA, the CDR3 is TGTGCCACCAGTGACCCTACCCCGGGACAGGAGAGGAATGAGCAGTTCTTC. This sequence encodes CATSDPTPGQERNEQFF. The rearrangement joins TRBV24-1 to TRBJ2-1; 8 bases are shared with TRBD1. The CDR3 consists of 17 residues. Germline values: CDR1 KGHDR, CDR2 SFDVKD. The trim removed 4 bases at V and 7 bases at J, leaving 14 bases unmatched.

This clonotype was counted only a few times. V and J are TRBV11-2 and TRBJ2-7; 7 bases map to TRBD2. J gave up 3 bases and V 5 bases, and 16 bases lay outside the gene matches. The CDR3 has 17 residues. The germline V gene encodes CDR1 SGHAT and CDR2 FQNNGV. The CDR3 region has the DNA TGTGCCAGCAGCCATGAAGTGGGGCGGGGACTAAGCTACGAGCAGTACTTC. Its protein product is CASSHEVGRGLSYEQYF.

In its sample, this clonotype was seen many times. The V call is TRBV27, the J call TRBJ1-2, with D unresolved. V dropped 2 bases and J dropped 4 bases, with 11 bases sitting between them. CDR1 is MNHEY, CDR2 SMNVEV, per germline (reference sequence). The CDR3 loop spans 14 amino acids. The CDR3 DNA follows: TGTGCCAGCAGTTTAAATCCGGTCCGCTATGGCTACACCTTC. The encoded protein is CASSLNPVRYGYTF.

The chain employs TRBV5-1 and TRBJ1-1; unclear D gene. Germline CDR1 SGHRS, CDR2 YFSETQ. Deletions cut 1 base from V and 5 bases from J, with 6 bases between. This CDR3 is 12 amino acids long. CDR3 loop: CASSLSGTEAFF. As DNA, the CDR3 is TGCGCCAGCAGCTTGTCTGGGACTGAAGCTTTCTTT.

This clonotype was recorded once. This chain connects TRBV24-1 to TRBJ2-3; 8 bases align to TRBD1. With 3 bases clipped from V and 0 bases from J, the junction kept 7 bases outside the gene matches. Germline CDR1 KGHDR, CDR2 SFDVKD. The CDR3 loop spans 17 amino acids. The CDR3 bases are TGTGCCACCAGTGATCCAACAGGACAGGGTAGCACAGATACGCAGTATTTT. This translates into CATSDPTGQGSTDTQYF.

There are many counts of this clonotype. The genes are TRBV2 and TRBJ1-2; 8 nucleotides agree with TRBD1. J gave up 7 bases and V 7 bases, and 8 bases lay outside the gene matches. Germline values: CDR1 SNHLY, CDR2 FYNNEI. This CDR3 contains 13 residues. CDR3 protein: CASTGDRGVGYTF. As DNA, the CDR3 is TGTGCCAGCACCGGAGACAGGGGTGTTGGCTACACCTTC.

J is TRBJ2-3 and V is TRBV10-3, with 7 positions matching TRBD1. CDR1 and CDR2 (germline): ENHRY, SYGVKD. J gave up 2 bases and V 2 bases, and 1 base lay outside the gene matches. The CDR3 has 14 amino acids. The CDR3 DNA reads TGTGCCATCAGTGAGGGACAGGCCACAGATACGCAGTATTTT. It yields the protein CAISEGQATDTQYF.

In DNA form, the CDR3 reads TGTGCCAGCAGCCAAGATACTAGCGGGAAGCCCTACGAGCAGTACTTC. It is translated as CASSQDTSGKPYEQYF. This chain links TRBV7-4 with TRBJ2-7; 10 positions match TRBD2. The CDR3 is made up of 16 amino acids. Trimming cost V 5 bases and J 2 bases; bases outside gene matches: 9. The V gene's germline CDR1 is SGHVT and CDR2 SQSDAQ.

V and J are TRBV19 and TRBJ2-7, with TRBD1 identical over 7 bases. This CDR3 spans 16 amino acids. The V segment lost 0 bases and the J segment 6 bases; nucleotides outside the gene matches: 11. Looked up from germline, CDR1 is LNHDA and CDR2 is SQIVND (reference sequence). This CDR3 is CASSIDLPGGVGEQYF. The CDR3 nucleotides read TGTGCCAGTAGTATAGATCTTCCAGGGGGTGTCGGCGAGCAGTACTTC.

This clonotype was counted many times. The chain couples TRBV6-1 to TRBJ2-7, with D uncertain. This CDR3 is 13 amino acids long. Germline values: CDR1 MNHNS, CDR2 SASEGT. The germline V and J ends were trimmed by 3 bases and 4 bases, with 10 bases remaining between them. CDR3 sequence reads: CASSEVRWYEQYF. For the CDR3, the DNA is TGTGCCAGCAGTGAGGTCCGATGGTACGAGCAGTACTTC.

With regard to this clonotype: This may be a read error: a much more frequent sequence differs by one nucleotide. The rearrangement uses TRBV6-5 and TRBJ1-2; 10 positions agree with TRBD1. Unmatched junction bases numbered 6, after V lost 4 bases and J lost 4 bases. Per the germline V gene, CDR1 is MNHEY and CDR2 is SVGAGI. This CDR3 has 15 residues. CDR3: CASSFSGTGVYGYTF. As DNA, the CDR3 is TGTGCCAGCAGTTTCTCCGGGACAGGGGTCTATGGCTACACCTTC.

There are many counts of this clonotype. The V and J genes are TRBV19 and TRBJ2-7; D ambiguous. Trimming shortened V by 1 base and J by 0 bases, and 7 bases separated the two germline ends. Germline V gene lookup returns CDR1 LNHDA and CDR2 SQIVND (reference sequence). CDR3 length equals 14 residues. The CDR3 DNA follows: TGTGCCAGTAGTATAGGAGGAATCTCCTACGAGCAGTACTTC. Residues: CASSIGGISYEQYF. The full variable domain, rest sourced from reference TRBV19 and TRBJ2-7, is DGGITQSPKYLFRKEGQNVTLSCEQNLNHDAMYWYRQDPGQGLRLIYYSQIVNDFQKGDIAEGYSVSREKKESFPLTVTSAQKNPTAFYLCASSIGGISYEQYFGPGTRLTVT.

This clonotype was recorded many times. The CDR3 DNA follows: TGCGCCAGCAGCTTACGGAACTACGAGCAGTACTTC. This encodes CASSLRNYEQYF. The J gene is TRBJ2-7, the V gene TRBV5-1; no clear D. Per germline, CDR1 SGHRS and CDR2 YFSETQ. The V gene lost 2 bases and the J gene lost 3 bases, with 6 bases spanning the gap. The CDR3 runs 12 residues.

This clonotype is a singleton in its sample. V gene TRBV5-1 combines with J gene TRBJ2-3, with 7 bases identical to TRBD2. Trimming at V came to 4 bases and at J to 2 bases, leaving 7 bases not matched to a gene. Germline CDR1 SGHRS, CDR2 YFSETQ. This CDR3 spans 15 amino acids. CDR3 sequence reads: CASSRGGGYTDTQYF. The CDR3 nucleotides are TGCGCCAGCAGCAGGGGCGGGGGTTACACAGATACGCAGTATTTT.

This clonotype was seen at least ten times. The chain couples TRBV4-3 to TRBJ2-1; TRBD2 aligns across 10 bases. The CDR3 covers 19 residues. Germline CDR1 reads LGHNA; CDR2 reads YSLEER. J gave up 6 bases and V 0 bases, and 14 bases lay outside the gene matches. The CDR3 here is CASSQEEPSGGATINEQFF. The CDR3 DNA follows: TGCGCCAGCAGCCAAGAAGAACCTAGCGGGGGAGCTACGATCAATGAGCAGTTCTTC.

V is TRBV2 and J is TRBJ2-7; 12 bases agree with TRBD2. Losses at the gene ends were 5 bases for V and 3 bases for J; bases not matched to a gene: 5. The germline V gene encodes CDR1 SNHLY and CDR2 FYNNEI. The CDR3 has 15 residues. The CDR3: CASSLGLAGIYEQYF. CDR3 bases: TGTGCCAGCAGTCTAGGACTAGCGGGGATCTACGAGCAGTACTTC. The full variable domain, rest sourced from reference TRBV2 and TRBJ2-7, is EPEVTQTPSHQVTQMGQEVILRCVPISNHLYFYWYRQILGQKVEFLVSFYNNEISEKSEIFDDQFSVERPDGSNFTLKIRSTKLEDSAMYFCASSLGLAGIYEQYFGPGTRLTVT.

The V call is TRBV6-2 or TRBV6-3, the J call TRBJ1-6; tentative D call: TRBD1 (6 bases). The CDR3 spans 15 residues. V was shortened by 7 bases and J by 7 bases, with 17 bases between the two germline ends. CDR1 and CDR2 (germline): MNHEY, SVGEGT. The CDR3 region has the DNA TGTGCCAGCACCGAGGGGGGACGGTTCAATTCACCCCTCCACTTT. Its translation is CASTEGGRFNSPLHF.

This clonotype was seen repeatedly, ten times or more. V is TRBV13 and J is TRBJ1-1, with 7 bases identical to TRBD1. Trimming at V came to 5 bases and at J to 5 bases, leaving 8 bases not matched to a gene. The CDR3 covers 14 residues. Germline CDR1 reads PRHDT; CDR2 reads FYEKMQ (reference sequence). Here the CDR3 DNA reads TGTGCCAGCAGCGCACAGGGGCAGGGGACTGAAGCTTTCTTT. This encodes CASSAQGQGTEAFF.

V and J are TRBV10-1 and TRBJ2-7; TRBD2 is a possible D gene (5 bases). Germline V gene sequence: CDR1 WNHNN, CDR2 SYGVQD (reference sequence). V lost 2 bases and J 2 bases, leaving 10 bases between the germline ends. The CDR3 totals 14 residues. The CDR3, as DNA: TGCGCCAGCAGTGAGATTCTAGCCCCCTACGAGCAGTACTTC. Protein sequence: CASSEILAPYEQYF.

The rearrangement links TRBV19 to TRBJ2-7; D gene uncertain. The germline V gene has CDR1 LNHDA and CDR2 SQIVND (reference sequence). The CDR3 runs 11 residues. V lost 8 bases and J 7 bases, leaving 12 bases between the germline ends. In DNA, the CDR3 is TGTGCCAGTCCCCTCGGGTATGAGCAGTACTTC. Translated: CASPLGYEQYF.

The V and J genes are TRBV7-2 and TRBJ2-7; 7 bases fit TRBD1. This CDR3 is built from 15 residues. After removal of 3 bases from V and 2 bases from J, the junction contained 7 bases not matched to a gene. Germline values: CDR1 SGHTA, CDR2 FQGNSA. The CDR3 nucleotides are TGTGCCAGCAGCTTCGGACAGGTTGGCACCTACGAGCAGTACTTC. This sequence encodes CASSFGQVGTYEQYF.